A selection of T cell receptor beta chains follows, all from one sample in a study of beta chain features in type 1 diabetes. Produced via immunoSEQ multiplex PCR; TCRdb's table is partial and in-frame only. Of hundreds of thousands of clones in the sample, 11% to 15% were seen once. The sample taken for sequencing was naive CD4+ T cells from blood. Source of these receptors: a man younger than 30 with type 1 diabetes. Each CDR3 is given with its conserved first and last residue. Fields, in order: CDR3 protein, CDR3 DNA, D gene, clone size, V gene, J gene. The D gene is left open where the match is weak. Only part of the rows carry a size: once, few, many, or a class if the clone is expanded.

CDR3aa: CASGLVLTGRAETQYF
CDR3nt: TGTGCTAGTGGTTTGGTTTTAACAGGACGAGCTGAGACCCAGTACTTC
d_gene: .
abundance: .
v_gene: TRBV12-5
j_gene: TRBJ2-5

CDR3aa: CASSSQSDTQYF
CDR3nt: TGTGCCAGCAGTTCCCAATCAGATACGCAGTATTTT
d_gene: .
abundance: few
v_gene: TRBV27
j_gene: TRBJ2-3

CDR3aa: CASSFYRTRDYGYTF
CDR3nt: TGTGCCAGCAGCTTTTACAGAACAAGGGACTATGGCTACACCTTC
d_gene: .
abundance: .
v_gene: TRBV7-2
j_gene: TRBJ1-2

CDR3aa: CAWSSGAGANVLTF
CDR3nt: TGTGCCTGGAGTTCAGGGGCTGGGGCCAACGTCCTGACTTTC
d_gene: .
abundance: .
v_gene: TRBV30
j_gene: TRBJ2-6

CDR3aa: CASSSLEVVIDGYTF
CDR3nt: TGTGCCAGCAGTTCGTTGGAGGTCGTAATCGATGGCTACACCTTC
d_gene: .
abundance: .
v_gene: TRBV6-5
j_gene: TRBJ1-2

CDR3aa: CASSEWVKNIQYF
CDR3nt: TGTGCCAGCTCAGAGTGGGTCAAAAACATTCAGTACTTC
d_gene: .
abundance: .
v_gene: TRBV18
j_gene: TRBJ2-4

CDR3aa: CASSQFTGNTGELFF
CDR3nt: TGCGCCAGCAGCCAATTTACGGGGAACACCGGGGAGCTGTTTTTT
d_gene: .
abundance: .
v_gene: TRBV4-1
j_gene: TRBJ2-2

CDR3aa: CASSVGGYTF
CDR3nt: TGCGCCAGCAGTGTCGGGGGCTACACCTTC
d_gene: .
abundance: few
v_gene: TRBV10-1
j_gene: TRBJ1-2

CDR3aa: CASRPGQGHYEQYF
CDR3nt: TGTGCCAGCAGGCCGGGACAGGGACATTACGAGCAGTACTTC
d_gene: TRBD1
abundance: .
v_gene: TRBV27
j_gene: TRBJ2-7

CDR3aa: CASRKRTSGDNSYNEQFF
CDR3nt: TGTGCCAGCAGGAAGCGGACTAGCGGGGATAACTCCTACAATGAGCAGTTCTTC
d_gene: TRBD2
abundance: .
v_gene: TRBV27
j_gene: TRBJ2-1

CDR3aa: CASSFTKAFF
CDR3nt: TGTGCCAGCAGCTTTACTAAAGCTTTCTTT
d_gene: .
abundance: few
v_gene: TRBV7-9
j_gene: TRBJ1-1

CDR3aa: CASSYGGGEGYEQYF
CDR3nt: TGTGCCAGCAGTTACGGTGGGGGGGAAGGATACGAGCAGTACTTC
d_gene: TRBD2
abundance: .
v_gene: TRBV6-6
j_gene: TRBJ2-7

CDR3aa: CASSLEAGRGTQYF
CDR3nt: TGTGCCAGCAGCTTGGAGGCGGGCCGGGGTACGCAGTATTTT
d_gene: .
abundance: few
v_gene: TRBV5-4
j_gene: TRBJ2-3

CDR3aa: CASSLSTTRETQYF
CDR3nt: TGTGCCAGCAGCCTTTCTACTACTCGGGAGACCCAGTACTTC
d_gene: .
abundance: .
v_gene: TRBV11-1
j_gene: TRBJ2-5

CDR3aa: CASSEAGELFF
CDR3nt: TGTGCCAGCAGCGAAGCAGGGGAGCTGTTTTTT
d_gene: .
abundance: few
v_gene: TRBV5-6
j_gene: TRBJ2-2

CDR3aa: CSAADRMYGYTF
CDR3nt: TGCAGCGCTGCGGACCGAATGTATGGCTACACCTTC
d_gene: .
abundance: few
v_gene: TRBV29-1
j_gene: TRBJ1-2

CDR3aa: CASSELGGGTDTQYF
CDR3nt: TGTGCCAGCAGTGAATTGGGGGGCGGCACAGATACGCAGTATTTT
d_gene: .
abundance: few
v_gene: TRBV25-1
j_gene: TRBJ2-3

CDR3aa: CASSEMKGLGYEQYF
CDR3nt: TGTGCCAGCAGTGAAATGAAAGGGCTTGGCTACGAGCAGTACTTC
d_gene: .
abundance: few
v_gene: TRBV25-1
j_gene: TRBJ2-7

CDR3aa: CSVAVLAGGADTQYF
CDR3nt: TGCAGCGTTGCGGTACTAGCGGGAGGAGCGGATACGCAGTATTTT
d_gene: TRBD2
abundance: few
v_gene: TRBV29-1
j_gene: TRBJ2-3

CDR3aa: CASSLAGGANYGYTF
CDR3nt: TGTGCCAGCAGCTTGGCGGGGGGCGCGAACTATGGCTACACCTTC
d_gene: .
abundance: few
v_gene: TRBV5-6
j_gene: TRBJ1-2

CDR3aa: CASSYSGTGRGELFF
CDR3nt: TGTGCCAGCAGTTACTCGGGGACAGGTCGCGGGGAGCTGTTTTTT
d_gene: TRBD1
abundance: few
v_gene: TRBV6-5
j_gene: TRBJ2-2

CDR3aa: CASRDLGRGSGANVLTF
CDR3nt: TGTGCCAGCAGGGACTTAGGCCGCGGCTCTGGGGCCAACGTCCTGACTTTC
d_gene: .
abundance: .
v_gene: TRBV11-2
j_gene: TRBJ2-6

CDR3aa: CSVRGRASYEQYF
CDR3nt: TGCAGCGTTCGTGGGAGGGCCTCCTACGAGCAGTACTTC
d_gene: TRBD2
abundance: .
v_gene: TRBV29-1
j_gene: TRBJ2-7

CDR3aa: CASSLGGLYPRETQYF
CDR3nt: TGCGCCAGCAGCTTGGGGGGCTTATACCCGCGAGAGACCCAGTACTTC
d_gene: .
abundance: .
v_gene: TRBV5-1
j_gene: TRBJ2-5

CDR3aa: CASSFTGTGVKTQYF
CDR3nt: TGTGCCAGCAGCTTCACCGGGACAGGGGTTAAGACCCAGTACTTC
d_gene: TRBD1
abundance: .
v_gene: TRBV7-2
j_gene: TRBJ2-5

CDR3aa: CASSPTQAYGYTF
CDR3nt: TGTGCCAGCAGTCCAACTCAGGCCTATGGCTACACCTTC
d_gene: .
abundance: .
v_gene: TRBV6-5
j_gene: TRBJ1-2

CDR3aa: CASSFTGPPGEQFF
CDR3nt: TGTGCCAGCAGCTTCACGGGGCCTCCCGGTGAGCAGTTCTTC
d_gene: .
abundance: few
v_gene: TRBV7-2
j_gene: TRBJ2-1

CDR3aa: CASSYRTLNQPQHF
CDR3nt: TGCGCCAGCAGCTACAGGACGTTAAATCAGCCCCAGCATTTT
d_gene: .
abundance: .
v_gene: TRBV5-1
j_gene: TRBJ1-5

CDR3aa: CASGNRVNEQFF
CDR3nt: TGTGCCAGCGGGAATAGGGTGAATGAGCAGTTCTTC
d_gene: .
abundance: few
v_gene: TRBV9
j_gene: TRBJ2-1

CDR3aa: CASSLIYNEQFF
CDR3nt: TGTGCCAGCAGCTTGATCTACAATGAGCAGTTCTTC
d_gene: .
abundance: .
v_gene: TRBV4-2
j_gene: TRBJ2-1

CDR3aa: CASSRGQGFTEAFF
CDR3nt: TGTGCCAGCAGTCGCGGACAGGGGTTCACTGAAGCTTTCTTT
d_gene: TRBD1
abundance: .
v_gene: TRBV6-6
j_gene: TRBJ1-1

CDR3aa: CAWWLTGELFF
CDR3nt: TGTGCCTGGTGGTTAACCGGGGAGCTGTTTTTT
d_gene: .
abundance: .
v_gene: TRBV30
j_gene: TRBJ2-2

CDR3aa: CAIAQGQETQYF
CDR3nt: TGTGCCATCGCGCAGGGGCAAGAGACCCAGTACTTC
d_gene: .
abundance: few
v_gene: TRBV10-3
j_gene: TRBJ2-5

CDR3aa: CASSRSSGTGDQPQHF
CDR3nt: TGTGCCAGCAGCCGATCCTCCGGCACAGGGGATCAGCCCCAGCATTTT
d_gene: TRBD1
abundance: .
v_gene: TRBV7-2
j_gene: TRBJ1-5

CDR3aa: CASSDLWHEQYF
CDR3nt: TGCGCCAGCAGTGATTTGTGGCACGAGCAGTACTTC
d_gene: .
abundance: .
v_gene: TRBV5-1
j_gene: TRBJ2-7

CDR3aa: CASSEALRFTGELFF
CDR3nt: TGTGCCAGCAGTGAAGCGCTTCGATTCACCGGGGAGCTGTTTTTT
d_gene: .
abundance: .
v_gene: TRBV6-1
j_gene: TRBJ2-2

CDR3aa: CATAGNPRVELFF
CDR3nt: TGTGCCACCGCCGGAAACCCAAGGGTGGAGCTGTTTTTT
d_gene: .
abundance: few
v_gene: TRBV27
j_gene: TRBJ2-2

CDR3aa: CASSPGTDYGYTF
CDR3nt: TGTGCCAGCAGCCCGGGGACAGACTATGGCTACACCTTC
d_gene: TRBD1
abundance: once
v_gene: TRBV7-9
j_gene: TRBJ1-2

CDR3aa: CASSQDGGAGANVLTF
CDR3nt: TGTGCCAGCAGCCAAGATGGAGGGGCTGGGGCCAACGTCCTGACTTTC
d_gene: .
abundance: .
v_gene: TRBV4-2
j_gene: TRBJ2-6

CDR3aa: CASKPRTGISYEQYF
CDR3nt: TGTGCCAGCAAACCCCGGACAGGGATCTCCTACGAGCAGTACTTC
d_gene: TRBD1
abundance: few
v_gene: TRBV28
j_gene: TRBJ2-7

CDR3aa: CASTLLGANVLTF
CDR3nt: TGTGCCAGCACCCTCCTAGGGGCCAACGTCCTGACTTTC
d_gene: .
abundance: .
v_gene: TRBV6-5
j_gene: TRBJ2-6

CDR3aa: CASSQRYNSPLHF
CDR3nt: TGCGCCAGCAGCCAACGGTATAATTCACCCCTCCACTTT
d_gene: .
abundance: few
v_gene: TRBV4-3
j_gene: TRBJ1-6

CDR3aa: CASSHRGSGANVLTF
CDR3nt: TGTGCCAGCAGTCATAGGGGGTCTGGGGCCAACGTCCTGACTTTC
d_gene: .
abundance: few
v_gene: TRBV28
j_gene: TRBJ2-6

CDR3aa: CASSLSHRGVYGYTF
CDR3nt: TGTGCCAGCAGCTTGTCCCACAGGGGCGTCTATGGCTACACCTTC
d_gene: TRBD1
abundance: .
v_gene: TRBV5-4
j_gene: TRBJ1-2

CDR3aa: CSAGTDGETQYF
CDR3nt: TGCAGCGCCGGGACGGACGGAGAGACCCAGTACTTC
d_gene: .
abundance: .
v_gene: TRBV29-1
j_gene: TRBJ2-5

CDR3aa: CASKPSADLYEQYF
CDR3nt: TGTGCCAGTAAACCATCAGCAGATCTATACGAGCAGTACTTC
d_gene: .
abundance: .
v_gene: TRBV19
j_gene: TRBJ2-7

CDR3aa: CASSQDTTGDEKLFF
CDR3nt: TGCGCCAGCAGCCAAGATACGACAGGGGATGAAAAACTGTTTTTT
d_gene: TRBD1
abundance: .
v_gene: TRBV4-3
j_gene: TRBJ1-4

CDR3aa: CASTYRAPRYEKLFF
CDR3nt: TGTGCCAGCACGTACCGGGCCCCGAGGTATGAAAAACTGTTTTTT
d_gene: .
abundance: once
v_gene: TRBV2
j_gene: TRBJ1-4

CDR3aa: CASSLPHGDEQYF
CDR3nt: TGTGCCAGCAGCTTGCCCCATGGTGACGAGCAGTACTTC
d_gene: .
abundance: few
v_gene: TRBV7-9
j_gene: TRBJ2-7

CDR3aa: CASSLGRLGHSYNEQFF
CDR3nt: TGTGCCAGCAGCTTGGGCCGACTCGGACACTCCTACAATGAGCAGTTCTTC
d_gene: .
abundance: .
v_gene: TRBV5-6
j_gene: TRBJ2-1